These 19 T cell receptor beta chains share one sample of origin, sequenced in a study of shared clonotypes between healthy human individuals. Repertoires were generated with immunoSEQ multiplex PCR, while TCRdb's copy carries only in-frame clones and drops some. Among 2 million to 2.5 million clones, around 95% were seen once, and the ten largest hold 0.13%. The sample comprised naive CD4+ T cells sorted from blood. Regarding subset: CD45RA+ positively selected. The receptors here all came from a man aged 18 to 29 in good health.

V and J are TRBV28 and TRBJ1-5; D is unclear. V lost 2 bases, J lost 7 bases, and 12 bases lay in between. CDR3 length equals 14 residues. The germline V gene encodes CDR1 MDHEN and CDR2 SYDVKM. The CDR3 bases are TGTGCCAGCAGTTTAACGGCTATGGTCCAGCCCCAGCATTTT. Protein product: CASSLTAMVQPQHF.

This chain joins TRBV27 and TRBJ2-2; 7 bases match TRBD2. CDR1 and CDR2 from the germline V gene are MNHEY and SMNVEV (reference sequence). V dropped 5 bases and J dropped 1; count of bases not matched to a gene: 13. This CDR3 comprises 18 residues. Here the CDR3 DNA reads TGTGCCAGCAGTAACCCCGTCCAGCGGGGAGGGAACACCGGGGAGCTGTTTTTT. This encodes CASSNPVQRGGNTGELFF.

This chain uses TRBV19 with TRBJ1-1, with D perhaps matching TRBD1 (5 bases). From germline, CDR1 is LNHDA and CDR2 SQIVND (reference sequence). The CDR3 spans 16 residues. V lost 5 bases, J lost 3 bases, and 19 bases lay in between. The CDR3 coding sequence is TGTGCCAGTAGTTATGGACAAGGCGTATGGGACACTGAAGCTTTCTTT. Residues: CASSYGQGVWDTEAFF. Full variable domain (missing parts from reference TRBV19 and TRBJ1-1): DGGITQSPKYLFRKEGQNVTLSCEQNLNHDAMYWYRQDPGQGLRLIYYSQIVNDFQKGDIAEGYSVSREKKESFPLTVTSAQKNPTAFYLCASSYGQGVWDTEAFFGQGTRLTVV.

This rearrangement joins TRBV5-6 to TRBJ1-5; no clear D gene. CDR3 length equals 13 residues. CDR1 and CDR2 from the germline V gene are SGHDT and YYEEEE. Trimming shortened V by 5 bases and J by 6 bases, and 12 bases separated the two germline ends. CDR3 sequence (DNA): TGTGCCAGCAGTTCCGCCGGCGGTCAGCCCCAGCATTTT. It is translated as CASSSAGGQPQHF.

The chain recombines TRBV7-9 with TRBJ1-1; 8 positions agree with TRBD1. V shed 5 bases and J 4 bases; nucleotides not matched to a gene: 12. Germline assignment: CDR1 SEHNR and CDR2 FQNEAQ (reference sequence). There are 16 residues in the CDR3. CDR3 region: CASSPGGPGRVTEAFF. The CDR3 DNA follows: TGTGCCAGCAGCCCAGGGGGCCCGGGGAGGGTCACTGAAGCTTTCTTT.

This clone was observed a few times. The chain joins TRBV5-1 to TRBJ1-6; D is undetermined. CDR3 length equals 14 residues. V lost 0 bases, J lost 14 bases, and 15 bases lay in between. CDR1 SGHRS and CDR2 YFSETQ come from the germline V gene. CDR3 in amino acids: CASSLETEAGSLHF. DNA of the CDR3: TGCGCCAGCAGCTTGGAAACGGAGGCTGGATCCCTCCACTTT.

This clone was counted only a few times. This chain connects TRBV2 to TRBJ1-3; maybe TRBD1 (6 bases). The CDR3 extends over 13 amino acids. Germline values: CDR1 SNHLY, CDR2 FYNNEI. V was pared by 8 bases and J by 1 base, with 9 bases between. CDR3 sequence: CASRTDSGNTIYF. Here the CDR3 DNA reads TGTGCCAGCCGGACAGATTCTGGAAACACCATATATTTT.

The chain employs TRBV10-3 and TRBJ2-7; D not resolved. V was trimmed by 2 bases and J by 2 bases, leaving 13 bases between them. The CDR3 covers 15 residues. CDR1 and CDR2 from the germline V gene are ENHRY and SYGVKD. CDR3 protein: CAISERAGGTYEQYF. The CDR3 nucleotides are TGTGCCATCAGTGAGAGGGCTGGCGGAACCTACGAGCAGTACTTC.

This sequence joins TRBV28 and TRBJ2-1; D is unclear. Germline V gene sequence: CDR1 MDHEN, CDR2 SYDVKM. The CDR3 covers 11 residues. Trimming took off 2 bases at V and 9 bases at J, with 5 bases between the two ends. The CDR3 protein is CASSLTSEQFF. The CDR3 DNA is TGTGCCAGCAGTTTAACCAGTGAGCAGTTCTTC.

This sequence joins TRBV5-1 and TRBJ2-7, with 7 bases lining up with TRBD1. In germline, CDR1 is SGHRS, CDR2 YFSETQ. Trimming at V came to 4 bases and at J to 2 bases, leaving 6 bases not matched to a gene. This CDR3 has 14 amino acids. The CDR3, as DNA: TGCGCCAGCAGCACAAGACAGGGCCCCTACGAGCAGTACTTC. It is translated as CASSTRQGPYEQYF.

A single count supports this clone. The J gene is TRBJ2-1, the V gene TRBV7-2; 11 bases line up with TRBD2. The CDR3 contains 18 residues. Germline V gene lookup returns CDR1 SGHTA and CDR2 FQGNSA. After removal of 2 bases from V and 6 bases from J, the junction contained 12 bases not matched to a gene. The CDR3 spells CASSLRLPLAGGSNEQFF. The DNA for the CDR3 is TGTGCCAGCAGCTTAAGGCTCCCCCTAGCGGGAGGATCCAATGAGCAGTTCTTC. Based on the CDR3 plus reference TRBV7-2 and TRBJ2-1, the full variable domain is GAGVSQSPSNKVTEKGKDVELRCDPISGHTALYWYRQSLGQGLEFLIYFQGNSAPDKSGLPSDRFSAERTGGSVSTLTIQRTQQEDSAVYLCASSLRLPLAGGSNEQFFGPGTRLTVL.

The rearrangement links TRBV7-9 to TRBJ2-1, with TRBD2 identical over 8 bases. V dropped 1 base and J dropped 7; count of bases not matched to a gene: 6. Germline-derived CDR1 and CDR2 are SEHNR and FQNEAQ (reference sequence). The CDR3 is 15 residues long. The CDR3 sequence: CASSLVEREWNEQFF. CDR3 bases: TGTGCCAGCAGCTTAGTCGAGCGGGAGTGGAATGAGCAGTTCTTC. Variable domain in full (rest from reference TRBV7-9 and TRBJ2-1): DTGVSQNPRHKITKRGQNVTFRCDPISEHNRLYWYRQTLGQGPEFLTYFQNEAQLEKSRLLSDRFSAERPKGSFSTLEIQRTEQGDSAMYLCASSLVEREWNEQFFGPGTRLTVL.

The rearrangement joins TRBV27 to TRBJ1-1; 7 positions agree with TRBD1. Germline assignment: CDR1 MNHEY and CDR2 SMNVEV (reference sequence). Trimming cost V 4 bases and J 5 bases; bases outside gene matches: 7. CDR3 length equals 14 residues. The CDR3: CASSSPSGGTEAFF. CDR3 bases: TGTGCCAGCAGTTCTCCCTCAGGGGGAACTGAAGCTTTCTTT.

The CDR3 loop is CASSLWSGGNTGELFF. The CDR3 nucleotides read TGTGCCAGCAGCTTATGGAGCGGGGGGAACACCGGGGAGCTGTTTTTT. The rearrangement joins TRBV11-3 to TRBJ2-2; 8 nucleotides agree with TRBD2. V dropped 2 bases and J dropped 1; count of bases not matched to a gene: 3. CDR1 and CDR2 from the germline V gene are SGHNT and YENEEA. The CDR3 has 16 residues.

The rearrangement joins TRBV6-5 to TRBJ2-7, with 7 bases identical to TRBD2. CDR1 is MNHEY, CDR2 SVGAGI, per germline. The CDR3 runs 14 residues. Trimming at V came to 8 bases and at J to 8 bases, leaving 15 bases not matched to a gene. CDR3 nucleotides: TGTGCCAGCGCTCCCGGGGGGTCCCCTACGAAGCAGTACTTC. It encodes CASAPGGSPTKQYF.

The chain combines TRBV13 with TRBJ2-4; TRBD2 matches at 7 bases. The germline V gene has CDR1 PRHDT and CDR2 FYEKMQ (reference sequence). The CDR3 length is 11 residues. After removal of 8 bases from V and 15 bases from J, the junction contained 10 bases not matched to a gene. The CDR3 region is CASGTGLRRYF. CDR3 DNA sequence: TGTGCCAGCGGAACGGGACTAAGGCGGTACTTC.

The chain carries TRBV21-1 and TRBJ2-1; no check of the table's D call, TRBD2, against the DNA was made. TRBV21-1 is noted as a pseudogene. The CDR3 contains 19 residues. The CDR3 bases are TGTGCCAGCAGCAAAGCGAGGGATGGTAGCGGGAGCTCCTACAATGAGCAGTTCTTC. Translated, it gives CASSKARDGSGSSYNEQFF.

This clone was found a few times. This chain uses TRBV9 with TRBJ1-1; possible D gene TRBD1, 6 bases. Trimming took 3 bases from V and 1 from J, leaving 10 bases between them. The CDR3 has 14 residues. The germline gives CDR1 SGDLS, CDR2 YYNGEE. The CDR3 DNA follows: TGTGCCAGCAGCGGGGACACAGAGAACACTGAAGCTTTCTTT. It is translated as CASSGDTENTEAFF.

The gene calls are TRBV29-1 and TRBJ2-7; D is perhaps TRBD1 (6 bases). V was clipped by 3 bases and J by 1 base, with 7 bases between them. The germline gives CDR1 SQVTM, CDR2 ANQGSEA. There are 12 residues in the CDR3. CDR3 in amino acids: CSVERGSYEQYF. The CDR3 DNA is TGCAGCGTTGAGAGGGGGTCCTACGAGCAGTACTTC.